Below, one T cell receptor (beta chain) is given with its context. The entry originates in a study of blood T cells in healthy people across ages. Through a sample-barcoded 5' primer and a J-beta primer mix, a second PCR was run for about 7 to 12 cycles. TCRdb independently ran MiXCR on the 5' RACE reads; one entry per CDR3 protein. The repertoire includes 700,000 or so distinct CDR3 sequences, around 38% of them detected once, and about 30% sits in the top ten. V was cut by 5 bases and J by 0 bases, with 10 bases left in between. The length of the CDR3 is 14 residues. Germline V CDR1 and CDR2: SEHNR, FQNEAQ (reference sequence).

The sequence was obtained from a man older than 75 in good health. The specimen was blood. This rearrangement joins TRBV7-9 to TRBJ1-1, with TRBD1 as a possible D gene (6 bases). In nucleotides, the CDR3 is TGTGCCAGCAGCCCTAGGACAGTGAACACTGAAGCTTTCTTT. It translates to CASSPRTVNTEAFF.